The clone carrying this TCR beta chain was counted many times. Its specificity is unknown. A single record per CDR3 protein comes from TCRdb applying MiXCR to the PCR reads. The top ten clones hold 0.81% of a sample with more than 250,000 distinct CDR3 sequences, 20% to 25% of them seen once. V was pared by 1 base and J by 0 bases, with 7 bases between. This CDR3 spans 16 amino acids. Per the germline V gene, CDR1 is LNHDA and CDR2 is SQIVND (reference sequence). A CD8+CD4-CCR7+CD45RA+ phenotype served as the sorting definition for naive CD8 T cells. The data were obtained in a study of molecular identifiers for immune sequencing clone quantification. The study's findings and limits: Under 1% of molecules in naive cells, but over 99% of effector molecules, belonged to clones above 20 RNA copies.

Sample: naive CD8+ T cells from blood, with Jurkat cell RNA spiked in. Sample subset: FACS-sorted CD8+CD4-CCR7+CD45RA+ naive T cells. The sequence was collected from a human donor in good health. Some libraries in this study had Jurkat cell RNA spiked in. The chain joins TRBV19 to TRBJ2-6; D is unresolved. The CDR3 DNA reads TGTGCCAGTAGTATAGGACGAGGCTCTGGGGCCAACGTCCTGACTTTC. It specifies CASSIGRGSGANVLTF.